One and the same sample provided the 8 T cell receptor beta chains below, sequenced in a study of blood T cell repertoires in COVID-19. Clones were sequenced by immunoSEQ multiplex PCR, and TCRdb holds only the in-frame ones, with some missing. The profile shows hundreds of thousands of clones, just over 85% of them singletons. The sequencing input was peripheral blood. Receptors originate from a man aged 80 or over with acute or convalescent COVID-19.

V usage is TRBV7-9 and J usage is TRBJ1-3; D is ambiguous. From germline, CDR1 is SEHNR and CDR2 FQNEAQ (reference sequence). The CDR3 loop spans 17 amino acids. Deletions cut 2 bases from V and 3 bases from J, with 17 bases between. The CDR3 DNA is TGTGCCAGCAGCTTAAACCAAAATCCAGATTATGGAAACACCATATATTTT. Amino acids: CASSLNQNPDYGNTIYF. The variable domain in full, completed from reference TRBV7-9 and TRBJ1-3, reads DTGVSQNPRHKITKRGQNVTFRCDPISEHNRLYWYRQTLGQGPEFLTYFQNEAQLEKSRLLSDRFSAERPKGSFSTLEIQRTEQGDSAMYLCASSLNQNPDYGNTIYFGEGSWLTVV.

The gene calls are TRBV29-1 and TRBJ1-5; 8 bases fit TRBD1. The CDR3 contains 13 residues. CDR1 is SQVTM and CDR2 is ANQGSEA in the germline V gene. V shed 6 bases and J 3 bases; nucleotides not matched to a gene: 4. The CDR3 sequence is CSVAQGANQPQHF. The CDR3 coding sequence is TGCAGCGTCGCTCAGGGGGCCAATCAGCCCCAGCATTTT.

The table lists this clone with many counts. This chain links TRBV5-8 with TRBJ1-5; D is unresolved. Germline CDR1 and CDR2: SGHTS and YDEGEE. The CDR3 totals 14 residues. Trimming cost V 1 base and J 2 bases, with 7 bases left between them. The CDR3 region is CASSLSGRNQPQHF. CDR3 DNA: TGTGCCAGCAGCTTGTCAGGCCGCAATCAGCCCCAGCATTTT.

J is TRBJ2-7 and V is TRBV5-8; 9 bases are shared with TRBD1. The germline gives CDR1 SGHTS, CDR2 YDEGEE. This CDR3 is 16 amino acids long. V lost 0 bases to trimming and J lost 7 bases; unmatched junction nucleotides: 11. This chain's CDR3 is CASSLESGQGFGEQYF. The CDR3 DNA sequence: TGTGCCAGCAGCTTGGAATCGGGACAGGGCTTCGGGGAGCAGTACTTC.

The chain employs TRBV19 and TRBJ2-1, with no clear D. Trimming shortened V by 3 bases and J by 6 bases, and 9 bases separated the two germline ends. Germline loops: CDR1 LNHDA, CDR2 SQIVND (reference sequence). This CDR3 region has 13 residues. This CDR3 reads CASSISQANEQFF. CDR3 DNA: TGTGCCAGTAGTATTTCTCAGGCCAATGAGCAGTTCTTC.

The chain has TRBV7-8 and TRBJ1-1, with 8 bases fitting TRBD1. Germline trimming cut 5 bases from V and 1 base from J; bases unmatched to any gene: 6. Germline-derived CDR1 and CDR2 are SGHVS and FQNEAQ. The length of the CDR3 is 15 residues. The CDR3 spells CASSPGGRENTEAFF. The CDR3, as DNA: TGTGCCAGCAGCCCAGGGGGCAGGGAGAACACTGAAGCTTTCTTT.

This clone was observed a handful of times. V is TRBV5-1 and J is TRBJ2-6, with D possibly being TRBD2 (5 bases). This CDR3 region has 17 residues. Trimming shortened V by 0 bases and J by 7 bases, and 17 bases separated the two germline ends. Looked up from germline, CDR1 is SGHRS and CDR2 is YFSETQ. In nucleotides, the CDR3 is TGCGCCAGCAGCTTGGTGGGAGTCAGGCTCCAAGCCAACGTCCTGACTTTC. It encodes CASSLVGVRLQANVLTF.

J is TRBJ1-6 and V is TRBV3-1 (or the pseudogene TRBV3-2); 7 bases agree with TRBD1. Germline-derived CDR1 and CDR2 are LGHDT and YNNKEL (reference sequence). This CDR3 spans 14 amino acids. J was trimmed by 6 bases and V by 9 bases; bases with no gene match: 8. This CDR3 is CASTRGQSNSPLHF. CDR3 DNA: TGTGCCAGTACACGGGGACAGAGTAATTCACCCCTCCACTTT.